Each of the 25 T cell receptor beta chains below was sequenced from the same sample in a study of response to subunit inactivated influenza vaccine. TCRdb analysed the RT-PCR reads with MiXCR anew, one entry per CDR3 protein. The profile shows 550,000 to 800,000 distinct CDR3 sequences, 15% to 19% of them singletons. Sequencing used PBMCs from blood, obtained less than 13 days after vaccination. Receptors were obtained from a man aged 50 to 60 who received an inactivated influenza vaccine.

Here the CDR3 reads CASSRTSGASYEQYF. The CDR3 bases are TGTGCCAGCAGTCGTACTAGCGGGGCATCCTACGAGCAGTACTTC. This sequence joins TRBV28 and TRBJ2-7; 10 nucleotides align to TRBD2. The junction had 5 bases not matched to a gene; V was cut back by 5 bases and J by 1 base. The CDR3 contains 15 residues. CDR1 MDHEN and CDR2 SYDVKM come from the germline V gene.

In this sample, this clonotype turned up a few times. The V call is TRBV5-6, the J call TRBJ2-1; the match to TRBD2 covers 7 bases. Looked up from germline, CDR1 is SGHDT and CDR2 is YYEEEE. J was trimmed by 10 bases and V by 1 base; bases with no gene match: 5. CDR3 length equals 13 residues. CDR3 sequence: CASSLWGLLEQFF. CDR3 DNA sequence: TGTGCCAGCAGCTTGTGGGGACTATTGGAGCAGTTCTTC.

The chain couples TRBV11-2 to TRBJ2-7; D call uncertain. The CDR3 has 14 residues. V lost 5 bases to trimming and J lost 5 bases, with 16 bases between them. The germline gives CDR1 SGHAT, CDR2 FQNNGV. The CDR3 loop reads CASSDLGYRHEQYF. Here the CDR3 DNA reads TGTGCCAGCAGCGACCTGGGGTATCGCCACGAGCAGTACTTC. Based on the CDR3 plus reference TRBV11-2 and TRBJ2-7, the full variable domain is EAGVAQSPRYKIIEKRQSVAFWCNPISGHATLYWYQQILGQGPKLLIQFQNNGVVDDSQLPKDRFSAERLKGVDSTLKIQPAKLEDSAVYLCASSDLGYRHEQYFGPGTRLTVT.

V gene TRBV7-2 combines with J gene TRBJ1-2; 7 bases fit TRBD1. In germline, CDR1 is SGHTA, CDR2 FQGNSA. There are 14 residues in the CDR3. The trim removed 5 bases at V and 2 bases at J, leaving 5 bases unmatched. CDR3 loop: CASSRGQQNYGYTF. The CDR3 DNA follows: TGTGCCAGCAGCCGGGGACAGCAAAACTATGGCTACACCTTC.

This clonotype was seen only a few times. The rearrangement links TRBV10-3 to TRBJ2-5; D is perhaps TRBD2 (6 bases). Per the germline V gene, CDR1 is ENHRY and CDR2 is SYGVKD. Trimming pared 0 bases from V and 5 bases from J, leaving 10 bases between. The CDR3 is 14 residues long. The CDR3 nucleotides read TGTGCCATCAGTGAGTCAACTAGCTGGGAGACCCAGTACTTC. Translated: CAISESTSWETQYF.

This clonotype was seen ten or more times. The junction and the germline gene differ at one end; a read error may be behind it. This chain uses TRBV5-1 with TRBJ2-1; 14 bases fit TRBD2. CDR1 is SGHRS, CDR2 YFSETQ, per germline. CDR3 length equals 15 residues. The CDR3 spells CASSSGLAGANEQFF. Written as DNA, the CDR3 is TGTGCCAGCAGTTCGGGACTAGCGGGAGCCAATGAGCAGTTCTTC.

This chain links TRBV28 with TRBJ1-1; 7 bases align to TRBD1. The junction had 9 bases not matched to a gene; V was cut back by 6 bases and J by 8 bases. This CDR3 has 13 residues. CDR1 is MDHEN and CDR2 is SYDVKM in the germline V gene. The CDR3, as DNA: TGTGCCAGCAGCGAGGACAGGCCTCTCGAAGCTTTCTTT. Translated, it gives CASSEDRPLEAFF.

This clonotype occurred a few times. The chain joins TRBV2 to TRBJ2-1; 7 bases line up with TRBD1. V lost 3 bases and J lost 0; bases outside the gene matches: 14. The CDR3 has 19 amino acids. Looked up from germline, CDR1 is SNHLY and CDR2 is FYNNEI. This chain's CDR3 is CASSDPSSGQQYSYNEQFF. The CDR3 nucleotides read TGTGCCAGCAGTGACCCGAGCTCGGGACAGCAATACTCCTACAATGAGCAGTTCTTC.

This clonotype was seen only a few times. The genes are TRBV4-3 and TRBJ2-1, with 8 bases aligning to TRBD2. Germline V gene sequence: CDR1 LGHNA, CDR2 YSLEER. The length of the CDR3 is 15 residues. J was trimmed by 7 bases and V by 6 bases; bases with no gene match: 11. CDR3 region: CASSPTGGPNNEQFF. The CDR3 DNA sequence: TGCGCCAGCAGTCCGACGGGGGGGCCTAATAATGAGCAGTTCTTC.

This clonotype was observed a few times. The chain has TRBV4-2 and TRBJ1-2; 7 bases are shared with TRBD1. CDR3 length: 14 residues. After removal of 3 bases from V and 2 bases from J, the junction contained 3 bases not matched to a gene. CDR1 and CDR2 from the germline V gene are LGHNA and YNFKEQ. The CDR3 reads CASSQDRTNYGYTF. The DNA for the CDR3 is TGTGCCAGCAGCCAGGACAGGACAAACTATGGCTACACCTTC.

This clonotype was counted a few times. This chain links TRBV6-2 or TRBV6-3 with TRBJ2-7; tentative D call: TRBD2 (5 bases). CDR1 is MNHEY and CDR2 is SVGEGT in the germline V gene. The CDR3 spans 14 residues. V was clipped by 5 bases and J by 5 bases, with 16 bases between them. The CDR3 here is CASSPAWGVHEQYF. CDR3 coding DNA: TGTGCCAGCAGTCCAGCATGGGGAGTACACGAGCAGTACTTC.

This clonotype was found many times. In DNA form, the CDR3 reads TGTGCCAGCAGCCTCGACAGGGGGTCCCTTGGCTCCTACAATGAGCAGTTCTTC. Protein product: CASSLDRGSLGSYNEQFF. The chain uses TRBV7-3 and TRBJ2-1, with TRBD1 matching 9 bases. Per the germline V gene, CDR1 is SGHTA and CDR2 is FQGTGA. This CDR3 has 18 amino acids. V lost 5 bases to trimming and J lost 0 bases; unmatched junction nucleotides: 11.

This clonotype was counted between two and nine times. The CDR3 protein is CASSRAGGTGVSYEQYF. The CDR3 DNA follows: TGTGCCAGCAGCCGTGCAGGCGGGACAGGGGTATCGTACGAGCAGTACTTC. V and J are TRBV7-6 and TRBJ2-7; 10 positions agree with TRBD1. Germline trimming cut 5 bases from V and 4 bases from J; bases unmatched to any gene: 14. CDR1 and CDR2 (germline): SGHVS, FNYEAQ. The CDR3 loop spans 17 amino acids.

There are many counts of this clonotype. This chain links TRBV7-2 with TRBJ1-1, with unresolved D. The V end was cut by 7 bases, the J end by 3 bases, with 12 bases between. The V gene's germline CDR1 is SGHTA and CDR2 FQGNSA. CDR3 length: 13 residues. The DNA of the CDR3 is TGTGCCAGCAATTCTTACTCTTACACTGAAGCTTTCTTT. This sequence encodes CASNSYSYTEAFF.

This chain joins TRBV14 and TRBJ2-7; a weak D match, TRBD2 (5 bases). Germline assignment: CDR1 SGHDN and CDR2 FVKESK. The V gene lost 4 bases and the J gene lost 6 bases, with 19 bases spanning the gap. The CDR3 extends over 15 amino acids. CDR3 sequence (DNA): TGTGCCAGCAGCCCCGACGGGGTTGGGTTGGGCGAGCAGTACTTC. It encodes CASSPDGVGLGEQYF.

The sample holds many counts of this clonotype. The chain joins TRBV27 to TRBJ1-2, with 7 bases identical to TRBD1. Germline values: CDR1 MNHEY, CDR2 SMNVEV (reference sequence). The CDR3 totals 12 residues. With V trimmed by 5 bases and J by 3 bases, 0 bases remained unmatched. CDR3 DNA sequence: TGTGCCAGCAGTGGGACAGACTATGGCTACACCTTC. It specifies CASSGTDYGYTF.

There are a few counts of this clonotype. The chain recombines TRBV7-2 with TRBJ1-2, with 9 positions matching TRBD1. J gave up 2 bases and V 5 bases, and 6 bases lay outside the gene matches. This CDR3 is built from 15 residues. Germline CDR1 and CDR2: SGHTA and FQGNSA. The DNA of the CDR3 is TGTGCCAGCAGCGCTGGACAGGGGCGCAACTATGGCTACACCTTC. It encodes CASSAGQGRNYGYTF.

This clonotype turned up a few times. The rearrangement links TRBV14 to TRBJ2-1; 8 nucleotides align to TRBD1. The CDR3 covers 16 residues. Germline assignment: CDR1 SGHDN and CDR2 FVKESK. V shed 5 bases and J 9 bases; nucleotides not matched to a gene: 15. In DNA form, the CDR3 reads TGTGCCAGCAGCTCCAGGGGGCGCGTACGGGAAGTTGAGCAGTTCTTC. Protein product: CASSSRGRVREVEQFF.

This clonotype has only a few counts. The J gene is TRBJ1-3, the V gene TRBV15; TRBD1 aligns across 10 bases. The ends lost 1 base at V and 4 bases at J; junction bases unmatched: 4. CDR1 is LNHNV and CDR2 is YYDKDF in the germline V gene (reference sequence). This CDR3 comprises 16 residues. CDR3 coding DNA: TGTGCCACCAGCAGAGGACAGGGGGCAAGAGGAAACACCATATATTTT. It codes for CATSRGQGARGNTIYF.

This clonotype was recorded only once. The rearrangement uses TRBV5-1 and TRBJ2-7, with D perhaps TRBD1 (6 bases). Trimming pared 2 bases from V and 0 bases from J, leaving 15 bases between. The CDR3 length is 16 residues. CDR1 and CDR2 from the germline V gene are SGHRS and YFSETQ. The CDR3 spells CASSFLWTVSSYEQYF. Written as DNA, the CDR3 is TGCGCCAGCAGCTTCTTATGGACAGTGTCCTCCTACGAGCAGTACTTC.

CDR3 residues: CATSRELADYEQYF. The CDR3 coding sequence is TGTGCCACCAGCAGAGAACTAGCGGACTACGAGCAGTACTTC. The chain employs TRBV15 and TRBJ2-7, with TRBD2 matching 8 bases. CDR1 and CDR2 (germline): LNHNV, YYDKDF (reference sequence). The CDR3 sequence is 14 residues long. The trim removed 0 bases at V and 3 bases at J, leaving 1 base unmatched.

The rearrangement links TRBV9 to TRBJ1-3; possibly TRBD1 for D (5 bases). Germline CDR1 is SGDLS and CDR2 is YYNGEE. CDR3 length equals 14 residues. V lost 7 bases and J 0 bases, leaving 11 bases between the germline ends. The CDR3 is CASGAANSGNTIYF. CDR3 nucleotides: TGTGCCAGCGGGGCGGCGAACTCTGGAAACACCATATATTTT.

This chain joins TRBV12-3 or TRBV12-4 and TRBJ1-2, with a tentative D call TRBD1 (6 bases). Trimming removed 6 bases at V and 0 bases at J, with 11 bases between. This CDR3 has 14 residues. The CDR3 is CASSRTVSNYGYTF. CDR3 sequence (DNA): TGTGCCAGCAGCCGGACAGTTTCTAACTATGGCTACACCTTC.

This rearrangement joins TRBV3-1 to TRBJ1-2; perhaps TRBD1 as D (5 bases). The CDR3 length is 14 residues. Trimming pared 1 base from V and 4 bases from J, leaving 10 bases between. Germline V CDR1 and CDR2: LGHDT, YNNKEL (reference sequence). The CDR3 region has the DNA TGTGCCAGCAGCCAAGCGGGACGGCTCTATGGCTACACCTTC. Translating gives CASSQAGRLYGYTF. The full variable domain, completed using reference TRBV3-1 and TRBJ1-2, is DTAVSQTPKYLVTQMGNDKSIKCEQNLGHDTMYWYKQDSKKFLKIMFSYNNKELIINETVPNRFSPKSPDKAHLNLHINSLELGDSAVYFCASSQAGRLYGYTFGSGTRLTVV.

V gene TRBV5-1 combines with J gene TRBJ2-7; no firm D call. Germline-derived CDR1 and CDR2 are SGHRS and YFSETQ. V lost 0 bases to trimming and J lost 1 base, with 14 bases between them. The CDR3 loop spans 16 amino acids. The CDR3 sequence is CASSLEVGSSSYEQYF. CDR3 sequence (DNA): TGCGCCAGCAGCTTGGAGGTAGGGTCCTCGTCCTACGAGCAGTACTTC.